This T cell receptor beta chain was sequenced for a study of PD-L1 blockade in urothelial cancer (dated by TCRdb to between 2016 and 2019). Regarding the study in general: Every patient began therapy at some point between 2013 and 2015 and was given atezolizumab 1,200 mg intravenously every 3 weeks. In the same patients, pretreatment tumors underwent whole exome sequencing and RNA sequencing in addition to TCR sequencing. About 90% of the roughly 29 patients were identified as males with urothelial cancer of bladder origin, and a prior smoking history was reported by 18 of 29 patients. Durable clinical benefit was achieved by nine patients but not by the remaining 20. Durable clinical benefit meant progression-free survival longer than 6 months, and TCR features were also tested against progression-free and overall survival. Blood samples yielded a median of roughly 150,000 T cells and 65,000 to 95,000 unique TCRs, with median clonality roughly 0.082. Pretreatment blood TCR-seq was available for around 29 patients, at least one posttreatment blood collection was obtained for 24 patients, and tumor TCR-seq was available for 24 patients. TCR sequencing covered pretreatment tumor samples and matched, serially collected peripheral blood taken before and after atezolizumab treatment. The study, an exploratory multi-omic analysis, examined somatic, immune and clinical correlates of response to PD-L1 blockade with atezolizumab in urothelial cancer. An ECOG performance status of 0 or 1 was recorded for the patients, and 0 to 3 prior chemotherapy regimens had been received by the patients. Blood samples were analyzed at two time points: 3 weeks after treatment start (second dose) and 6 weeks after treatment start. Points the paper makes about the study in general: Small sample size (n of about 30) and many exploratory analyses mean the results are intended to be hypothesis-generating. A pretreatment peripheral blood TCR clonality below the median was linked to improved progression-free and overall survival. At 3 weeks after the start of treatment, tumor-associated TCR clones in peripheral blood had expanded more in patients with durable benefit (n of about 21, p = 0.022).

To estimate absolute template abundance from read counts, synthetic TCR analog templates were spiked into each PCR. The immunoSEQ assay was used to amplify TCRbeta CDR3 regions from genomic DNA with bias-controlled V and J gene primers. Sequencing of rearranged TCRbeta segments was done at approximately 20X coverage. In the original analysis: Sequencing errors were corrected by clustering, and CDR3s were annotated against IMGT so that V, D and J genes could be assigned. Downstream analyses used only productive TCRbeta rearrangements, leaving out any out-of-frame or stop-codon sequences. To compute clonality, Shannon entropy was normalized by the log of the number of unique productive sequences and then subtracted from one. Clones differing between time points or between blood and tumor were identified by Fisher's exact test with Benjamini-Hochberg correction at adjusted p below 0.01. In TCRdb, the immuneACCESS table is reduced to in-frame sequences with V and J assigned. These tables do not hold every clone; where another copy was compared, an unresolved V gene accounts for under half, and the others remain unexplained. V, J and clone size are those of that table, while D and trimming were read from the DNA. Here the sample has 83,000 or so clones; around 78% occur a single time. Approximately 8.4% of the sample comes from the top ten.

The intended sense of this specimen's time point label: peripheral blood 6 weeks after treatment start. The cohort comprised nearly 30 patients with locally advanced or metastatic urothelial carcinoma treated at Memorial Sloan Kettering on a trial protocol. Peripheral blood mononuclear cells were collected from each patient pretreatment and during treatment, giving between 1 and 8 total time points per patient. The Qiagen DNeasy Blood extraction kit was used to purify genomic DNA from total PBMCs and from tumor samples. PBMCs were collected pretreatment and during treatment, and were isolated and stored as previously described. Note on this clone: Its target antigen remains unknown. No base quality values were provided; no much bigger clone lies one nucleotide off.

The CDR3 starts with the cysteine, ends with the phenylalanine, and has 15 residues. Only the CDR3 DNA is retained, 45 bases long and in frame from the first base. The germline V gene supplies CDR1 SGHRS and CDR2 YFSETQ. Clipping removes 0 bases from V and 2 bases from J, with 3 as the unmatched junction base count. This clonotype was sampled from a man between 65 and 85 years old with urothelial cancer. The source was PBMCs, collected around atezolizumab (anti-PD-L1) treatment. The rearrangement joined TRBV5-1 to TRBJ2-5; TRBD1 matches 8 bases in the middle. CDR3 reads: CASSLGQGFQETQYF. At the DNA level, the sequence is TGCGCCAGCAGCTTGGGACAGGGGTTTCAAGAGACCCAGTACTTC.